This paragraph covers one T cell receptor (beta chain) sequence. This may stem from a read error, because a much larger clone lies one nucleotide away. The record originates from a study of blood T cells in healthy people across ages. Each donor supplied around 9.6 milliliters of peripheral blood. In each sample, at least 6.5 million PBMCs were isolated. The germline CDR1 and CDR2 sequences are SGHDN and FVKESK. The V end lost 8 bases, the J end lost 3 bases, and 14 bases lay between the germline ends. The CDR3 contains 14 residues. Through a sample-barcoded 5' primer and a J-beta primer mix, a second PCR was run for 7 to 11 cycles. MiXCR, run by TCRdb on the 5' RACE reads, gives a single entry per CDR3 protein. The table lists about 780,000 distinct CDR3 sequences, about half of them singletons.

Sequencing input: blood. The source of this sequence is a man older than 75 in good health. The chain has TRBV14 and TRBJ2-1; D unclear. CDR3: CASSEQHFYNEQFF. CDR3 nucleotide sequence: TGTGCCAGCTCCGAACAGCACTTCTACAATGAGCAGTTCTTC.